The sequence of this TCR beta chain was determined in a study of CD8 T cells in ankylosing spondylitis. Libraries of TCR beta came from quantitative 5'-RACE with molecular barcodes. TCRdb fed the 5' RACE reads into MiXCR, producing one record per CDR3 protein. Of roughly 400,000 distinct CDR3 sequences listed, approximately 20% are singletons. Notes on this clonotype: Its antigen is not known.

CDR3 length equals 19 residues. V lost 4 bases and J 0 bases, leaving 24 bases between the germline ends. The germline V gene encodes CDR1 GTSNPN and CDR2 SVGIG (reference sequence). Overall study results and limits: One TCR beta motif, made up of 7 or 8 highly homologous variants, appeared characteristic of ankylosing spondylitis blood. As for the disease-linked clones, they showed a CD8+ phenotype and occurred at relatively low frequencies in peripheral blood. Clones tied to disease were said to be significantly enriched in matched ankylosing spondylitis synovial fluid.

The chain carries TRBV30 and TRBJ1-4; no clear D gene. The receptor comes from a male donor with ankylosing spondylitis. The sample consisted of blood, either unsorted or a sorted T cell fraction (not recorded which). The DNA for the CDR3 is TGTGCCTGGAATTTGGGTGGTACGGACTTTTTTGCAACTAATGAAAAACTGTTTTTT. It translates to CAWNLGGTDFFATNEKLFF. Together with reference TRBV30 and TRBJ1-4, the CDR3 gives the full variable domain: SQTIHQWPATLVQPVGSPLSLECTVEGTSNPNLYWYRQAAGRGLQLLFYSVGIGQISSEVPQNLSASRPQDRQFILSSKKLLLSDSGFYLCAWNLGGTDFFATNEKLFFGSGTQLSVL.